This T cell receptor (beta chain) was observed in a study of T cell changes during pregnancy in multiple sclerosis. Germline V lookup: CDR1 PRHDT, CDR2 FYEKMQ (reference sequence). CDR3 length: 15 amino acids. J was trimmed by 1 base and V by 0 bases; bases with no gene match: 3. Sequencing was performed with immunoSEQ multiplex PCR; in TCRdb, only in-frame clones are kept and a portion is missing. The data hold 20,000 to 25,000 clones, with over 80% observed a single time. The TCR sequence derives from a female donor in good health, enrolled as a control in a pregnancy study. The sequencing here drew on CD8+ T cells from peripheral blood mononuclear cells, taken in the first trimester of pregnancy. This sequence joins TRBV13 and TRBJ2-7; 7 bases are a match to TRBD1. The CDR3, as DNA: TGTGCCAGCAGCTTAGGAGGACAGGAGTCCTACGAGCAGTACTTC. Translated: CASSLGGQESYEQYF.